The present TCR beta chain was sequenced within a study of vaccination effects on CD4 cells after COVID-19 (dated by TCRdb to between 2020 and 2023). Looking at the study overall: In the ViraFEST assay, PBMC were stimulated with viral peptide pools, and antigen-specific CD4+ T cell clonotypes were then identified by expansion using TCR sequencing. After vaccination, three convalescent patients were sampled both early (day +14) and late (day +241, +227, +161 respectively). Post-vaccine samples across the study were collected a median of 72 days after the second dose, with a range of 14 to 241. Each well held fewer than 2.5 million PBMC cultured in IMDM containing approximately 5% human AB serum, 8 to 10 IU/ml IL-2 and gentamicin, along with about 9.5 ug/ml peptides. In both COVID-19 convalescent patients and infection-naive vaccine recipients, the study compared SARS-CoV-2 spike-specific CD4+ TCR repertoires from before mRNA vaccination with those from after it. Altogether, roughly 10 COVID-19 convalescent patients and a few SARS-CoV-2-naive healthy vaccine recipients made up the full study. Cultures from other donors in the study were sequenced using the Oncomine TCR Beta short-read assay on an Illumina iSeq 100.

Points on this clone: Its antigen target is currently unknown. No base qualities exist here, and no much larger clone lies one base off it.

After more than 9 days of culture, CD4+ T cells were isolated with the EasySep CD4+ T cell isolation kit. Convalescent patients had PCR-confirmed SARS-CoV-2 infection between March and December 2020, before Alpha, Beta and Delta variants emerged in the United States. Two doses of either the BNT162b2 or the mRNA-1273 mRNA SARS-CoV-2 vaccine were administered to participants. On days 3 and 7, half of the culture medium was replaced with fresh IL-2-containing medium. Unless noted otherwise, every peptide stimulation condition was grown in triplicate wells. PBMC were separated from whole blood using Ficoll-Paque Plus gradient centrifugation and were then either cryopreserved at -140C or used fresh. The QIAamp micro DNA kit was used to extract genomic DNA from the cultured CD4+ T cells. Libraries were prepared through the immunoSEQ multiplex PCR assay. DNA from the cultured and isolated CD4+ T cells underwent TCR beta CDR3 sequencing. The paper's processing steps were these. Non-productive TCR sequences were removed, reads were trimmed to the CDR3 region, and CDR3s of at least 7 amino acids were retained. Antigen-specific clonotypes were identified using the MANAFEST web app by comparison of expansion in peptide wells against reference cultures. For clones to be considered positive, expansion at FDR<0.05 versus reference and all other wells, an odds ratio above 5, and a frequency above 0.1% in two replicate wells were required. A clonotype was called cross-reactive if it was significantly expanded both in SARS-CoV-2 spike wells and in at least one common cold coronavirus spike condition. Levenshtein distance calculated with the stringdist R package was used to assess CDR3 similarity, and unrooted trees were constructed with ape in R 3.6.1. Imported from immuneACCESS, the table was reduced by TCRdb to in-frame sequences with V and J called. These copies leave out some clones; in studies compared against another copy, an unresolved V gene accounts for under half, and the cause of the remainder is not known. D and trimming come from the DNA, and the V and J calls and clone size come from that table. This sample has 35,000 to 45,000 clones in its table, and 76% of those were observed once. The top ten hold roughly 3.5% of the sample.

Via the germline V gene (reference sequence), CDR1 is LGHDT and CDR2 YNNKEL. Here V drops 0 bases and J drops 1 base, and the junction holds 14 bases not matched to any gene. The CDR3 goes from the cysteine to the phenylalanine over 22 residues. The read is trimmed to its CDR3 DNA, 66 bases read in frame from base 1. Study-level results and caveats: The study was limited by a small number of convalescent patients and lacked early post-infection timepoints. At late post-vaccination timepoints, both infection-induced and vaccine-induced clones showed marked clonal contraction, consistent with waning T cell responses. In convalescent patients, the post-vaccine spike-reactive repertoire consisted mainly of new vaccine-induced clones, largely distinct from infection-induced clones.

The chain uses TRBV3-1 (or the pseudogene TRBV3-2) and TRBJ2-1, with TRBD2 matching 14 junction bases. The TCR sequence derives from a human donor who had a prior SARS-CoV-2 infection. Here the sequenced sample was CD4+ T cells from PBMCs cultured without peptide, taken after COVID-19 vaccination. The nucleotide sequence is TGTGCCAGCAGCCAAGATAGGGTCCGACTAGCGGGGGGGCGTCGGTCCTACAATGAGCAGTTCTTC. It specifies CASSQDRVRLAGGRRSYNEQFF.